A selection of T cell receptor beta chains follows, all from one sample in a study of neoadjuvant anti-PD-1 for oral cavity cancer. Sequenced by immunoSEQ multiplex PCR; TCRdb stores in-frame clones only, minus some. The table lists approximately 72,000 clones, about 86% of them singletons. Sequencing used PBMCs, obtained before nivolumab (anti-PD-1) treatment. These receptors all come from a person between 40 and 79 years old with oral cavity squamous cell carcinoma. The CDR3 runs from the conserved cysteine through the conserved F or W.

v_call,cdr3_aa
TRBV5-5,CASSLTLREKLFF
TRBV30,CAWSWVAQNTEAFF
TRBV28,CASSMGLAWGNTEAFF
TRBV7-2,CASSSTGAPGELFF
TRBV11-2,CASSLGVRGIYYGYTF
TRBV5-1,CASSGQPPIQETQYF
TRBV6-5,CASSESLIHGYTF
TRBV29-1,CSVDSRAGGFGYTF
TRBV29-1,CSIKRRPFQETQYF
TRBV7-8,CASSPLRGGINEQYF
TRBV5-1,CASSLGGYSNQPQHF
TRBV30,CAWRVGRGRGSSGANVLTF
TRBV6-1,CASSEAGEVSGEQYF
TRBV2,CASSEVGVRDYEQYF
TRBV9,CASSASQGIGFTEAFF
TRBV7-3,CASSLGGFNEQFF
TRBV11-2,CASSLDGGEPQHF
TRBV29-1,CSGRGSVSNTEAFF
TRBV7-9,CASSPRPGQGAPRNYGYTF
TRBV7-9,CASTRWDSDTEAFF
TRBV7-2,CASSLGIVGEQYF
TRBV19,CASRGLAGVGSEQYF
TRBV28,CASSSGQGGQPQHF
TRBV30,CAWSTNTEAFF
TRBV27,CASGKGGSYEQYF
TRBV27,CASSPSGTGEREQYF
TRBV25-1,CASRRTGGNIQYF
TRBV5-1,CASSYGLDSGANVLTF
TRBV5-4,CASSLGYIRTASSYNEQFF
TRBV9,CASSVDWSIYEQYF
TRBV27,CASSPLGDVDYGYTF
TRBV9,CASRGLADTGELFF
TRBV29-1,CSVPRLGDLTYNEQFF
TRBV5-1,CASSLAANRGTEAFF
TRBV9,CASSAERTGGQETQYF
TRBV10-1,CASTPGSSGSYNEQFF
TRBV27,CASSSSTGRRTQYF
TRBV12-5,CASGWGQVQQNTQYF
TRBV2,CASSPPGQGPKTQYF
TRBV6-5,CASSYDRKPLEQFF
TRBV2,CASSQTGFNEKLFF
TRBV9,CASSVGSGELFF
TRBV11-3,CASSLDRTDSNQPQHF
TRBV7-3,CASRFGGAGYNEQFF
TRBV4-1,CASSQDLNRANQPQHF
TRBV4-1,CASRGWNTEAFF
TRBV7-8,CASSFRPGNTEAFF
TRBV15,CATRGAGNIQYF
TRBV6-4,CASSDSGQGTGPPGELFF
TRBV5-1,CASSLWEAGEYTDTQYF
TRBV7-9,CASSSYGGGRDYEQYF
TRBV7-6,CASSLALTRRGLNTEAFF